A selection of T cell receptor beta chains follows, all from one sample in a study of blood T cells in healthy people across ages. Each CDR3 protein gets one entry after TCRdb re-called the 5' RACE reads with MiXCR. The sample has roughly 800,000 distinct CDR3 sequences; roughly 25% are singletons. This same sample was also part of a study on T cells of mothers and their children.

Material for sequencing was blood. The receptors come from a boy between 10 and 17 years old in good health. Both conserved end residues are part of each CDR3. The order of the fields is J gene, D gene, V gene, clone size, CDR3 DNA, CDR3 protein. A D gene is named only where the DNA matches it firmly. Some rows mark clone size as missing; the rest say once, few, many or name a class of expanded clone.

j_call: TRBJ2-1
d_call: -
v_call: TRBV18
clone_size: -
cdr3_nt: TGTGCCAGCTCACCGCCTAGCGTCAATGAGCAGTTCTTC
cdr3_aa: CASSPPSVNEQFF

j_call: TRBJ1-1
d_call: TRBD1
v_call: TRBV6-6
clone_size: -
cdr3_nt: TGTGCCAGCAGTCCGGGACAGGGGGCGTTTGTTTGGACTGAAGCTTTCTTT
cdr3_aa: CASSPGQGAFVWTEAFF

j_call: TRBJ2-1
d_call: TRBD2
v_call: TRBV7-8
clone_size: few
cdr3_nt: TGTGCCAGCAGCTTTTTTCAGCGGGGGAGCAAGAGCTCCTACAATGAGCAGTTCTTC
cdr3_aa: CASSFFQRGSKSSYNEQFF

j_call: TRBJ1-1
d_call: -
v_call: TRBV13
clone_size: few
cdr3_nt: TGTGCCAGCAGCCCGACCTACTACGGTTCTGAAGCTTTCTTT
cdr3_aa: CASSPTYYGSEAFF

j_call: TRBJ2-7
d_call: TRBD1
v_call: TRBV5-1
clone_size: few
cdr3_nt: TGCGCCAGCAGCTACGGGACAGGGACAAGGTACGAGCAGTACTTT
cdr3_aa: CASSYGTGTRYEQYF

j_call: TRBJ2-4
d_call: -
v_call: TRBV20-1
clone_size: few
cdr3_nt: TGCAGTGCTAGAAGCCGGGGCAATGTAGCCAAAAACATTCAGTACTTC
cdr3_aa: CSARSRGNVAKNIQYF

j_call: TRBJ1-1
d_call: -
v_call: TRBV10-3
clone_size: -
cdr3_nt: TGTGCCATCAGTGATCGGGGGGCGCGGACTGAAGCTTTCTTT
cdr3_aa: CAISDRGARTEAFF

j_call: TRBJ1-4
d_call: -
v_call: TRBV5-1
clone_size: few
cdr3_nt: TGCGCCAGCAGCTTGACCCCCTCTCCCACTAATGAAAAACTGTTTTTT
cdr3_aa: CASSLTPSPTNEKLFF

j_call: TRBJ1-5
d_call: TRBD1
v_call: TRBV6-5
clone_size: few
cdr3_nt: TGTGCCAGCAGTGAAAGACAGGGCGCTCAGCCCCAGCATTTT
cdr3_aa: CASSERQGAQPQHF

j_call: TRBJ2-5
d_call: -
v_call: TRBV28
clone_size: few
cdr3_nt: TGTGCCAGCAGCGTCGGCGGGGGCCTCGCGGAAGAGACCCAGTACTTC
cdr3_aa: CASSVGGGLAEETQYF

j_call: TRBJ1-1
d_call: -
v_call: TRBV19
clone_size: -
cdr3_nt: TGTGCCAGTGGAAGCGATATCGTGGGGTTGGCTTTCTTT
cdr3_aa: CASGSDIVGLAFF

j_call: TRBJ2-1
d_call: -
v_call: TRBV6-2/TRBV6-3
clone_size: -
cdr3_nt: TGTGCCAGCAGTTACGGCGGGTTATCCTACAATGAGCAGTTCTTC
cdr3_aa: CASSYGGLSYNEQFF

j_call: TRBJ1-5
d_call: -
v_call: TRBV7-9
clone_size: few
cdr3_nt: TGTGCCAGCAGCTCGTCAGGGAGGGGGGCTCAGCCCCAGCATTTT
cdr3_aa: CASSSSGRGAQPQHF

j_call: TRBJ2-4
d_call: TRBD1
v_call: TRBV9
clone_size: few
cdr3_nt: TGTGCCAGCAGCGTAGGGGACAGGGTTTTTGACATTCAGTACTTC
cdr3_aa: CASSVGDRVFDIQYF

j_call: TRBJ2-5
d_call: TRBD1
v_call: TRBV6-5
clone_size: -
cdr3_nt: TGTGCCAGCAGTTACAGACAGGGGCAAGAGACCCAGTACTTC
cdr3_aa: CASSYRQGQETQYF

j_call: TRBJ2-5
d_call: TRBD2
v_call: TRBV25-1
clone_size: -
cdr3_nt: TGTGCCAGCAGTGATCCTCCCCTCGGGGGGGCCGAGGAGACCCAGTACTTC
cdr3_aa: CASSDPPLGGAEETQYF

j_call: TRBJ2-1
d_call: -
v_call: TRBV7-2
clone_size: -
cdr3_nt: TGTGCCAGCAGCTTAGTAGTCAGAACCAATGAGCAGTTCTTC
cdr3_aa: CASSLVVRTNEQFF

j_call: TRBJ2-7
d_call: -
v_call: TRBV20-1
clone_size: few
cdr3_nt: TGCAGTGCTAGAGATCAGGGCAGAGCAACCTACGAGCAGTACTTC
cdr3_aa: CSARDQGRATYEQYF

j_call: TRBJ1-4
d_call: TRBD1
v_call: TRBV27
clone_size: few
cdr3_nt: TGTGCCAGCAGTCCCACAGGGGCCCTCGCCCTTGAAAAACTGTTTTTT
cdr3_aa: CASSPTGALALEKLFF

j_call: TRBJ2-7
d_call: -
v_call: TRBV20-1
clone_size: -
cdr3_nt: TGCAGTGCCCTCAGGGGGGGCCCCTACGAGCAGTACTTC
cdr3_aa: CSALRGGPYEQYF

j_call: TRBJ1-4
d_call: -
v_call: TRBV27
clone_size: many
cdr3_nt: TGTGCCAGCAGCTTACGGGGGGAAAAACTGTTTTTT
cdr3_aa: CASSLRGEKLFF

j_call: TRBJ2-1
d_call: TRBD2
v_call: TRBV27
clone_size: -
cdr3_nt: TGTGCCAGCAGACTAGCGGGTTCCTACAATGAGCAGTTCTTC
cdr3_aa: CASRLAGSYNEQFF

j_call: TRBJ1-4
d_call: -
v_call: TRBV6-6
clone_size: -
cdr3_nt: TGTGCCGTCTCAGGCGTAATGAATGAAAAACTGTTTTTT
cdr3_aa: CAVSGVMNEKLFF

j_call: TRBJ2-5
d_call: TRBD2
v_call: TRBV7-2
clone_size: -
cdr3_nt: TGTGCCAGCAGCTTTAGCGGGGGGGCCGCATTCGGGACCCAGTACTTC
cdr3_aa: CASSFSGGAAFGTQYF

j_call: TRBJ2-2
d_call: -
v_call: TRBV29-1
clone_size: once
cdr3_nt: TGCAGCGTTGAAGAGGGGCCAGGAACCAACACCGGGGAGCTGTTTTTT
cdr3_aa: CSVEEGPGTNTGELFF